This T cell receptor beta chain appears in the sequencing data of a study of T cell clones after liver transplantation. The protocol was immunoSEQ multiplex PCR, while the TCRdb copy is restricted to in-frame clones and leaves out a portion. Of about 51,000 clones listed, about 90% were seen once; the top ten hold over 13%. The germline CDR1 and CDR2 sequences are SNHLY and FYNNEI. The CDR3 length is 18 residues. J was trimmed by 0 bases and V by 7 bases; bases with no gene match: 12. The clonotype originates from a human patient who received a liver transplant. Some T cells may trace back to the graft donor. Material: CD8+ T cells from blood, obtained 12 months after liver transplant. The chain couples TRBV2 to TRBJ2-6; 7 bases map to TRBD1. Written as DNA, the CDR3 is TGTGCCAGCAATGGGGACAGCTCGAGCCCCTCTGGGGCCAACGTCCTGACTTTC. This sequence encodes CASNGDSSSPSGANVLTF.